This T cell receptor (beta chain) was captured in a study of shared clonotypes between healthy human individuals. Sequencing used immunoSEQ multiplex PCR; TCRdb keeps in-frame clones, though not all of them. Of 900,000 to 1,200,000 clones listed, about 80% are singletons. Germline assignment: CDR1 SNHLY and CDR2 FYNNEI. Between the trimmed V and J ends, which lost 8 bases and 5 bases, there was a span of 15 bases. There are 13 residues in the CDR3. This clone has only a few counts. The target antigen is unknown. Study findings and constraints: Naive subsets typically showed greater estimated richness than memory subsets.

This clonotype originated in a young man in good health. Some clones in this sample may be carry-over from other donors' samples. This chain links TRBV2 with TRBJ1-2; tentative D call: TRBD1 (6 bases). The sequencing sample was made of memory CD4+ T cells from PBMCs. This sample's subset: CD45RA-negative fraction. CDR3 in DNA: TGTGCCAGCGTACGGGAAGGGGGATATGGCTACACCTTC. This encodes CASVREGGYGYTF.